Presented here are 12 T cell receptor beta chains from one specimen sequenced in a study of blood T cell repertoires in COVID-19. Clones were sequenced by immunoSEQ multiplex PCR, and TCRdb holds only the in-frame ones, with some missing. Among tens of thousands of clones listed, just over 85% were seen once. Sequencing input: peripheral blood. The receptor source for this set is a human donor in a cohort sampled during active COVID-19.

This rearrangement joins TRBV10-2 to TRBJ2-1; 10 positions match TRBD2. CDR3 length: 14 residues. The germline V gene has CDR1 WSHSY and CDR2 SAAADI. V dropped 7 bases and J dropped 8; count of bases not matched to a gene: 8. The CDR3 sequence: CASTEALAGYEQFF. In nucleotides, the CDR3 is TGCGCCAGCACCGAGGCACTAGCGGGATATGAGCAGTTCTTC.

This chain links TRBV2 with TRBJ2-3; perhaps TRBD2 as D (6 bases). Trimming took off 4 bases at V and 4 bases at J, with 15 bases between the two ends. This CDR3 has 15 amino acids. CDR1 and CDR2 from the germline V gene are SNHLY and FYNNEI. DNA of the CDR3: TGTGCCAGCAGTGCCGGCATCGGAGGGGCAGATACGCAGTATTTT. It is translated as CASSAGIGGADTQYF.

This clone was recorded a few times. The V and J genes are TRBV7-9 and TRBJ1-1; 10 bases match TRBD1. Trimming took 5 bases from V and 5 from J; bases not matched to a gene: 8. The germline CDR1 and CDR2 sequences are SEHNR and FQNEAQ (reference sequence). The CDR3 contains 15 residues. The CDR3 is CASSPTGGAGTEAFF. Here the CDR3 DNA reads TGTGCCAGCAGCCCGACAGGGGGCGCGGGGACTGAAGCTTTCTTT.

The chain carries TRBV7-2 and TRBJ1-6; D is ambiguous. CDR1 is SGHTA, CDR2 FQGNSA, per germline. V lost 1 base and J lost 9, with 16 bases in between. CDR3 size: 16 residues. DNA for the CDR3: TGTGCCAGCAGCTTAGGTCAGAGCGGACGTGGTTCACCCCTCCACTTT. Translation: CASSLGQSGRGSPLHF.

The gene calls are TRBV29-1 and TRBJ2-7; D not certain. Trimming shortened V by 5 bases and J by 3 bases, and 11 bases separated the two germline ends. CDR1 and CDR2 (germline): SQVTM, ANQGSEA. This CDR3 has 12 residues. The CDR3 nucleotides are TGCAGCGTTTGGGTGTCAGGCTACGAGCAGTACTTC. Residues: CSVWVSGYEQYF.

The rearrangement joins TRBV2 to TRBJ1-1; possibly TRBD1 for D (6 bases). Between the trimmed V and J ends, which lost 4 bases and 3 bases, there was a span of 12 bases. This CDR3 contains 14 residues. Per germline, CDR1 SNHLY and CDR2 FYNNEI. CDR3 amino acids: CASSVQQGHTEAFF. CDR3 bases: TGTGCCAGCAGTGTGCAACAGGGACACACTGAAGCTTTCTTT.

The chain combines TRBV19 with TRBJ1-1; the D is unclear. The CDR3 runs 13 residues. The V end was cut by 4 bases, the J end by 8 bases, with 14 bases between. The germline gives CDR1 LNHDA, CDR2 SQIVND (reference sequence). The CDR3 nucleotides are TGTGCCAGTAGTACACCTAGCTCTAGAGAAGCTTTCTTT. Residues: CASSTPSSREAFF.

The chain uses TRBV3-1 (or the pseudogene TRBV3-2) and TRBJ2-1; D is perhaps TRBD2 (7 bases). Germline V gene data show CDR1 as LGHDT and CDR2 as YNNKEL (reference sequence). The V gene lost 4 bases and the J gene lost 4 bases, with 17 bases spanning the gap. The CDR3 spans 16 residues. This CDR3 reads CASSPIRGGAYNEQFF. The DNA of the CDR3 is TGTGCCAGCAGCCCGATAAGGGGGGGCGCTTACAATGAGCAGTTCTTC.

The V gene is TRBV29-1, the J gene TRBJ2-7; maybe TRBD1 (5 bases). The CDR3 sequence is 15 residues long. Germline V gene sequence: CDR1 SQVTM, CDR2 ANQGSEA. V was shortened by 0 bases and J by 6 bases, with 18 bases between the two germline ends. CDR3 in amino acids: CSVEDTTGPPGEQYF. The CDR3 nucleotides read TGCAGCGTTGAAGATACAACAGGACCGCCCGGCGAGCAGTACTTC.

The V and J genes are TRBV15 and TRBJ2-7; D gene ambiguous. Per germline, CDR1 LNHNV and CDR2 YYDKDF (reference sequence). Trimming shortened V by 0 bases and J by 2 bases, and 5 bases separated the two germline ends. The CDR3 is 13 residues long. CDR3 coding DNA: TGTGCCACCAGCAGAGATGGGCCCTACGAGCAGTACTTC. Translating it yields CATSRDGPYEQYF.

This clone was seen once. The chain uses TRBV12-3 or TRBV12-4 and TRBJ1-5; D is unresolved. Trimming stripped 5 bases from V and 3 bases from J, with 8 bases between. The CDR3 extends over 13 amino acids. CDR3 sequence (DNA): TGTGCCAGCAGTGAGGTCCTCAATCAGCCCCAGCATTTT. Its protein product is CASSEVLNQPQHF.

V and J are TRBV2 and TRBJ1-1; D gene uncertain. The CDR3 contains 12 residues. V dropped 8 bases and J dropped 6 bases, with 13 bases sitting between them. Germline assignment: CDR1 SNHLY and CDR2 FYNNEI. The CDR3 loop reads CASRRDFSEAFF. The DNA of the CDR3 is TGTGCCAGCCGGAGAGATTTCTCTGAAGCTTTCTTT.